Below, 29 T cell receptor beta chains from the same sample are listed, as sequenced in a study of blood T cell repertoires in COVID-19. Only in-frame clones appear in the TCRdb table, and some are missing; sequencing was by immunoSEQ multiplex PCR. The sample yields 150,000 or so clones, approximately 88% seen once. Sequencing was performed on PBMCs or T cells enriched from blood (not recorded which). The receptors here all came from a woman between 45 and 65 years old who had recovered from COVID-19.

V gene TRBV4-2 combines with J gene TRBJ1-2, with 7 nucleotides matching TRBD1. The length of the CDR3 is 16 residues. The V gene's germline CDR1 is LGHNA and CDR2 YNFKEQ. V lost 2 bases and J lost 2; bases outside the gene matches: 8. CDR3 sequence reads: CASSQNAGGVNYGYTF. The CDR3 nucleotides read TGTGCCAGCAGCCAAAATGCAGGGGGTGTAAACTATGGCTACACCTTC.

This chain's CDR3 is CASSYSGYDRDGYTF. As DNA, the CDR3 is TGTGCCAGCAGTTACTCAGGATATGACAGGGATGGCTACACCTTC. This chain connects TRBV6-5 to TRBJ1-2, with 7 bases lining up with TRBD1. The V gene's germline CDR1 is MNHEY and CDR2 SVGAGI. This CDR3 has 15 residues. V shed 0 bases and J 6 bases; nucleotides not matched to a gene: 7.

This chain connects TRBV2 to TRBJ1-6; D unclear. V was pared by 4 bases and J by 5 bases, with 6 bases between. There are 13 residues in the CDR3. Germline V gene lookup returns CDR1 SNHLY and CDR2 FYNNEI. The CDR3: CASSVGDNSPLHF. The CDR3 DNA sequence: TGTGCCAGCAGTGTCGGGGATAATTCACCCCTCCACTTT.

This clone was recorded once. For the CDR3, the DNA is TGTGCCAGCAGTTACACCTTGGGACAAGAGCAGTTCTTC. As protein: CASSYTLGQEQFF. This rearrangement joins TRBV6-5 to TRBJ2-1; TRBD1 might be the D (6 bases). Looked up from germline, CDR1 is MNHEY and CDR2 is SVGAGI. V was clipped by 2 bases and J by 10 bases, with 12 bases between them. The CDR3 is 13 residues long.

V and J are TRBV9 and TRBJ1-5, with D perhaps matching TRBD1 (5 bases). The germline V and J ends were trimmed by 0 bases and 1 base, with 8 bases remaining between them. The CDR3 covers 15 residues. Per the germline V gene, CDR1 is SGDLS and CDR2 is YYNGEE. In DNA form, the CDR3 reads TGTGCCAGCAGCGTAGGCGGGGCGAGCAATCAGCCCCAGCATTTT. This sequence encodes CASSVGGASNQPQHF.

This chain links TRBV25-1 with TRBJ2-7; a possible D gene is TRBD1 (6 bases). The CDR3 is 13 residues long. Germline CDR1 MGHDK, CDR2 SYGVNS. V was shortened by 8 bases and J by 2 bases, with 13 bases between the two germline ends. The DNA of the CDR3 is TGTGCCAGCGGGCACAGGGAAGCCTACGAGCAGTACTTC. Its protein is CASGHREAYEQYF.

This chain links TRBV30 with TRBJ1-5, with TRBD1 matching over 9 bases. CDR3 length: 16 residues. J was trimmed by 4 bases and V by 0 bases; bases with no gene match: 7. The V gene's germline CDR1 is GTSNPN and CDR2 SVGIG (reference sequence). CDR3 nucleotides: TGTGCCTGGAGTGTTAGGGACAGGGTTAGGAATCAGCCCCAGCATTTT. This gives the protein CAWSVRDRVRNQPQHF.

The chain uses TRBV6-5 and TRBJ2-7, with D perhaps matching TRBD2 (5 bases). There are 13 residues in the CDR3. The V gene lost 6 bases and the J gene lost 0 bases, with 9 bases spanning the gap. The V gene's germline CDR1 is MNHEY and CDR2 SVGAGI. CDR3 in amino acids: CASSRENSYEQYF. The CDR3 DNA follows: TGTGCCAGCAGCCGGGAAAACTCCTACGAGCAGTACTTC.

This chain uses TRBV10-3 with TRBJ2-5, with D possibly TRBD2 on 5 matching bases. V was shortened by 3 bases and J by 0 bases, with 11 bases between the two germline ends. The CDR3 totals 15 residues. Germline V gene lookup returns CDR1 ENHRY and CDR2 SYGVKD. CDR3 DNA sequence: TGTGCCATCAGTGACCCCCTGCGGGACCAAGAGACCCAGTACTTC. Protein: CAISDPLRDQETQYF.

The V and J genes are TRBV15 and TRBJ2-3; D gene ambiguous. Germline V gene sequence: CDR1 LNHNV, CDR2 YYDKDF (reference sequence). Trimming took 0 bases from V and 2 from J, leaving 3 bases between them. The length of the CDR3 is 13 residues. The CDR3 protein is CATSRDYTDTQYF. As DNA, the CDR3 is TGTGCCACCAGCAGAGATTACACAGATACGCAGTATTTT.

The J gene is TRBJ2-1, the V gene TRBV15; a weak D match, TRBD2 (5 bases). Trimming removed 8 bases from V and 0 bases from J, with 8 bases in between. The germline V gene has CDR1 LNHNV and CDR2 YYDKDF (reference sequence). The CDR3 runs 13 residues. The CDR3 protein is CATEGSSYNEQFF. CDR3 nucleotides: TGTGCCACCGAAGGGAGCTCCTACAATGAGCAGTTCTTC.

This chain joins TRBV4-2 and TRBJ1-3; 7 nucleotides match TRBD1. V was pared by 3 bases and J by 7 bases, with 9 bases of the junction left unmatched. Germline V CDR1 and CDR2: LGHNA, YNFKEQ. CDR3 length: 15 amino acids. The CDR3 protein is CASSHEQGSGNTIYF. As DNA, the CDR3 is TGTGCCAGCAGCCATGAACAGGGGTCGGGGAACACCATATATTTT.

V and J are TRBV9 and TRBJ2-7; TRBD1 matches at 7 bases. V lost 4 bases and J lost 3; bases outside the gene matches: 7. Per the germline V gene, CDR1 is SGDLS and CDR2 is YYNGEE. This CDR3 contains 14 residues. In nucleotides, the CDR3 is TGTGCCAGCAGCCCCCACAGGGGTGGCTACGAGCAGTACTTC. Protein sequence: CASSPHRGGYEQYF.

This clone was recorded a few times. The chain carries TRBV4-2 and TRBJ2-1, with D possibly being TRBD2 (6 bases). In germline, CDR1 is LGHNA, CDR2 YNFKEQ. V was cut by 6 bases and J by 0 bases, with 12 bases left in between. The CDR3 is 15 amino acids. CDR3 sequence reads: CASRRGYSSYNEQFF. Written as DNA, the CDR3 is TGTGCCAGCAGGCGGGGTTACAGCTCCTACAATGAGCAGTTCTTC.

This chain links TRBV29-1 with TRBJ1-1, with 8 bases fitting TRBD1. The CDR3 has 15 amino acids. V lost 7 bases to trimming and J lost 1 base; unmatched junction nucleotides: 11. Germline lookup yields CDR1 SQVTM and CDR2 ANQGSEA. The CDR3 here is CSASGMGQANTEAFF. The DNA for the CDR3 is TGCAGCGCCTCAGGTATGGGACAGGCGAACACTGAAGCTTTCTTT.

J is TRBJ2-7 and V is TRBV4-3; the D gene is possibly TRBD1 (6 bases). Trimming took 0 bases from V and 3 from J, leaving 18 bases between them. Germline V gene lookup returns CDR1 LGHNA and CDR2 YSLEER. The CDR3 has 17 amino acids. This chain's CDR3 is CASSQDLFAGTIYEQYF. DNA for the CDR3: TGCGCCAGCAGCCAAGATCTTTTCGCAGGGACAATCTACGAGCAGTACTTC.

V gene TRBV29-1 combines with J gene TRBJ2-7; D is perhaps TRBD1 (8 bases). The CDR3 sequence is 14 residues long. From germline, CDR1 is SQVTM and CDR2 ANQGSEA. Trimming removed 5 bases from V and 6 bases from J, with 20 bases in between. Here the CDR3 reads CSVTPGGPGGEQYF. The CDR3 DNA is TGCAGCGTTACCCCAGGGGGCCCGGGGGGCGAGCAGTACTTC.

V usage is TRBV19 and J usage is TRBJ1-6, with D maybe TRBD1 (6 bases). Germline loops: CDR1 LNHDA, CDR2 SQIVND (reference sequence). V was cut by 5 bases and J by 6 bases, with 8 bases left in between. The CDR3 loop spans 13 amino acids. CDR3 DNA sequence: TGTGCCAGTAGTGGACAGACTAATTCACCCCTCCACTTT. It encodes CASSGQTNSPLHF. The entire variable domain, with the rest obtained from reference TRBV19 and TRBJ1-6, is as follows: DGGITQSPKYLFRKEGQNVTLSCEQNLNHDAMYWYRQDPGQGLRLIYYSQIVNDFQKGDIAEGYSVSREKKESFPLTVTSAQKNPTAFYLCASSGQTNSPLHFGNGTRLTVT.

This chain connects TRBV10-2 to TRBJ1-1; maybe TRBD1 (6 bases). Trimming shortened V by 6 bases and J by 1 base, and 9 bases separated the two germline ends. Germline V gives CDR1 WSHSY, CDR2 SAAADI. The CDR3 sequence is 13 residues long. The CDR3 DNA sequence: TGCGCCAGCAGCCTACAGGGGAACACTGAAGCTTTCTTT. Residues: CASSLQGNTEAFF.

The V call is TRBV15, the J call TRBJ1-5; D uncertain. V was shortened by 0 bases and J by 6 bases, with 18 bases between the two germline ends. The CDR3 has 17 residues. CDR1 and CDR2 (germline): LNHNV, YYDKDF (reference sequence). CDR3 region: CATSRDPAAGGSQPQHF. The CDR3 region has the DNA TGTGCCACCAGCAGAGATCCGGCCGCCGGAGGGAGTCAGCCCCAGCATTTT.

The J gene is TRBJ2-1, the V gene TRBV14; 10 nucleotides line up with TRBD2. CDR1 and CDR2 from the germline V gene are SGHDN and FVKESK. The J segment lost 1 base and the V segment lost 3 bases, leaving 9 bases of the junction unmatched. CDR3 size: 18 residues. The CDR3 DNA sequence: TGTGCCAGCAGCCATGGTCTAGCGGGGGCCTCTTCCTACAATGAGCAGTTCTTC. Amino acids: CASSHGLAGASSYNEQFF.

The chain joins TRBV7-2 to TRBJ2-3; 7 bases are shared with TRBD1. CDR3 length: 14 amino acids. CDR1 and CDR2 from the germline V gene are SGHTA and FQGNSA. With V trimmed by 3 bases and J by 1 base, 1 base remained unmatched. CDR3 DNA sequence: TGTGCCAGCAGCTTCGACAGGGGCACAGATACGCAGTATTTT. It is translated as CASSFDRGTDTQYF.

In this sample, this clone turned up a few times. The chain combines TRBV5-6 with TRBJ2-1; 8 positions agree with TRBD2. Germline V gene sequence: CDR1 SGHDT, CDR2 YYEEEE. CDR3 size: 17 residues. The ends lost 0 bases at V and 4 bases at J; junction bases unmatched: 9. CDR3 nucleotide sequence: TGTGCCAGCAGCTTGGAAGGATGGGCGGGGGGATACAATGAGCAGTTCTTC. Translated: CASSLEGWAGGYNEQFF. The full variable domain, with the rest looked up from reference TRBV5-6 and TRBJ2-1, is DAGVTQSPTHLIKTRGQQVTLRCSPKSGHDTVSWYQQALGQGPQFIFQYYEEEERQRGNFPDRFSGHQFPNYSSELNVNALLLGDSALYLCASSLEGWAGGYNEQFFGPGTRLTVL.

For this clone: One junction end disagrees with the germline gene, perhaps due to a read error. The chain combines TRBV7-7 with TRBJ2-1; no clear D. This CDR3 has 14 residues. In germline, CDR1 is SSHAT, CDR2 FNYEAQ (reference sequence). The DNA for the CDR3 is TGTGCTAGCAGCTTAAACAACCTGAACAATGAGCAGTTCTTC. Amino acids: CASSLNNLNNEQFF.

The sample holds one count of this clone. The chain couples TRBV24-1 to TRBJ1-1, with 8 bases matching TRBD1. The ends lost 8 bases at V and 5 bases at J; junction bases unmatched: 12. The CDR3 runs 15 residues. The germline gives CDR1 KGHDR, CDR2 SFDVKD. The CDR3 loop is CATNDPGTGGTEAFF. The DNA of the CDR3 is TGTGCCACCAACGACCCCGGGACAGGTGGGACTGAAGCTTTCTTT.

The rearrangement uses TRBV3-1 (or the pseudogene TRBV3-2) and TRBJ2-3; possibly TRBD2 for D (5 bases). The V gene's germline CDR1 is LGHDT and CDR2 YNNKEL (reference sequence). The CDR3 loop spans 15 amino acids. Trimming stripped 4 bases from V and 4 bases from J, with 15 bases between. For the CDR3, the DNA is TGTGCCAGCAGCCTTCGTCGGGCGAGGGCAGATACGCAGTATTTT. Its translation is CASSLRRARADTQYF.

This clone occurred a few times. The chain uses TRBV7-2 and TRBJ2-7; TRBD1 might be the D (7 bases). This CDR3 is 17 amino acids long. Germline V lookup: CDR1 SGHTA, CDR2 FQGNSA. Trimming shortened V by 1 base and J by 2 bases, and 18 bases separated the two germline ends. DNA of the CDR3: TGTGCCAGCAGCTTAGGGGGTCCAGGGGGGAGGACCTACGAGCAGTACTTC. It encodes CASSLGGPGGRTYEQYF.

This chain links TRBV4-3 with TRBJ2-7, with 9 bases aligning to TRBD1. This CDR3 is 14 amino acids long. Germline CDR1 and CDR2: LGHNA and YSLEER. Trimming removed 5 bases from V and 5 bases from J; junction bases left unmatched: 7. The CDR3 protein is CASSTGTGSHEQYF. CDR3 nucleotide sequence: TGCGCCAGCAGCACCGGGACAGGGTCCCACGAGCAGTACTTC.

This clone has only a few counts. The genes are TRBV5-4 and TRBJ1-6; 10 bases agree with TRBD1. The trim removed 2 bases at V and 12 bases at J, leaving 5 bases unmatched. CDR1 and CDR2 from the germline V gene are SGHNT and YYREEE (reference sequence). CDR3 length: 14 amino acids. The CDR3 loop reads CASSFGTGVLPLHF. The CDR3 nucleotides read TGTGCCAGCAGCTTTGGGACAGGGGTTCTACCCCTCCACTTT.